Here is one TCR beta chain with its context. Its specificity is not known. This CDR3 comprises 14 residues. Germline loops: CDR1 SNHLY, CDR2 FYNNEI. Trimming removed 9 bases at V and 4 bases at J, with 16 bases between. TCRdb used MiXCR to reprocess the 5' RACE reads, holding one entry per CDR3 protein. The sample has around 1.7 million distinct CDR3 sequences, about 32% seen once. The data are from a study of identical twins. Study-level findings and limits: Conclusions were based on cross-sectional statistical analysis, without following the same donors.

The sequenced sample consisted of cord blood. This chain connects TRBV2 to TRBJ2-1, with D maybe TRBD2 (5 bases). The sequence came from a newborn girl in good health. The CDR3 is CASSWRAAYNEQFF. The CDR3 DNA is TGTGCCAGTAGTTGGCGGGCGGCTTACAATGAGCAGTTCTTC.